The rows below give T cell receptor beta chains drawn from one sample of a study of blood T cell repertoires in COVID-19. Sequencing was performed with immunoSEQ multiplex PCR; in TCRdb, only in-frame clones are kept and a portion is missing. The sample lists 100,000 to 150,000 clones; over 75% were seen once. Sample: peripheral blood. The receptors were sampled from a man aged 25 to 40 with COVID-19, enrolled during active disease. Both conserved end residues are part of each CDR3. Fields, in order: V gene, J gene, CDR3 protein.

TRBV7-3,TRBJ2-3,CASSYTGGPTDTQYF
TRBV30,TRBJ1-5,CAWSTGAFNQPQHF
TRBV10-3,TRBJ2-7,CAISGLSSYEQYF
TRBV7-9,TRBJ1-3,CASSFDLGLSGNTIYF
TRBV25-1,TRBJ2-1,CASRPSGTPYNEQFF
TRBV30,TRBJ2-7,CAWSGVGGHEQYF
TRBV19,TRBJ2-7,CASSDRLDREQYF
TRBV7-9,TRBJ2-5,CASSLPGTVETQYF
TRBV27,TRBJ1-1,CASSLLQDHTEAFF
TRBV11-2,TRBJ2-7,CASSLDRVLTYEQYF
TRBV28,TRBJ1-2,CASSLSGLEGYTF
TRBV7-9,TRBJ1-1,CASSLGMSGTFF
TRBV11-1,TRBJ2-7,CASSFLSTGNEQYF
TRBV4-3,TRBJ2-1,CASSQDTGGTDNEQFF
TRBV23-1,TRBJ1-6,CASSKTGDHRSSYNSPLHF
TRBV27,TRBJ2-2,CASISAGDPGELFF
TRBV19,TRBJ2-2,CASSIAAFTNTGELFF
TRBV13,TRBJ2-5,CASSLKGQGQETQYF
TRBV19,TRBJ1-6,CASSIGQGYSPLHF
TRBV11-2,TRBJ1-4,CASSLLGGPNNEKLFF
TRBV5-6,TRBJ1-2,CASSPGTGSANYGYTF
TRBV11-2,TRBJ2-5,CASSPQVAVQETQYF
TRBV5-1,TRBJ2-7,CASSPLAGGNEQYF
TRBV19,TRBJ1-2,CASSQDRGHYGYTF
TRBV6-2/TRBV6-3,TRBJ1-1,CASSLGATGSGEAFF
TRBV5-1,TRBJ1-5,CASSLDGDSNQPQHF
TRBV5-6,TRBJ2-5,CASSLGTSGSRETQYF
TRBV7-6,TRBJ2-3,CASSRLAGVGGDTQYF
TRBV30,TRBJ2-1,CAWTMLHEQFF
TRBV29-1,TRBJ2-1,CSVELAGANEQFF
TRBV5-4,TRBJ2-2,CASSRGTSGRTGELFF
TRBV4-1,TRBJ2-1,CASSQDYRGRRGAYNEQFF
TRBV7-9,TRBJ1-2,CASSSDRYGYTF
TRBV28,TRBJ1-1,CASSLCGADPLMNTEAFF
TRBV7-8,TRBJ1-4,CASSAVGVSNEKLFF
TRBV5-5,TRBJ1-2,CASSLQERDYGYTF
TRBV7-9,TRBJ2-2,CASSLASGGNTGELFF
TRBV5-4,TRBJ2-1,CASSLSSGGAPNYNEQFF